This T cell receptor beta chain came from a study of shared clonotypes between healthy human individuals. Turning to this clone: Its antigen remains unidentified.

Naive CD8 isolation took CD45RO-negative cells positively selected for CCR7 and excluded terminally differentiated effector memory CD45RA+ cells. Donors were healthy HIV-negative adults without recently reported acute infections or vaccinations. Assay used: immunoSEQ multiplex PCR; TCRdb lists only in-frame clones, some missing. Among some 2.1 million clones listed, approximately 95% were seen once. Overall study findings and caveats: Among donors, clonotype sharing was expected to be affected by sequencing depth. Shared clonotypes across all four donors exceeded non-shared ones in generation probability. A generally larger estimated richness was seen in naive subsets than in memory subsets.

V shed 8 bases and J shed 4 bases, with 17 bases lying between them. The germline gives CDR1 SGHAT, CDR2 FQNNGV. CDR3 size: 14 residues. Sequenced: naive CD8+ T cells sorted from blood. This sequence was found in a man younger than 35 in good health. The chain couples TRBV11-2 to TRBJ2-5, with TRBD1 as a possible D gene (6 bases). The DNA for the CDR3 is TGTGCCAGCGTGTCAGGGGCTCCAGGAGAGACCCAGTACTTC. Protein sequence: CASVSGAPGETQYF.